Here is one TCR beta chain with its context. No antigen is known for it. The data were obtained in a study of graft-versus-host responses after intestinal transplantation. Study overall: Each recipient received anti-thymocyte globulin induction, then tacrolimus and steroids for three to four years.

Here immunoSEQ multiplex PCR was the method, and the copy in TCRdb shows in-frame clones only, minus some. This sample has about 130,000 clones, with approximately 91% found just once. V was clipped by 5 bases and J by 3 bases, with 10 bases between them. Germline V gene data show CDR1 as WNHNN and CDR2 as SYGVQD (reference sequence). The CDR3 totals 13 residues. Notes on the study in general: High graft-versus-host to host-versus-graft T cell clonal ratios marked allografts of patients with graft-donor macrochimerism. GvH clones detected in recipient marrow included some appearing first in ileum or blood.

This receptor was identified in a human donor who received an intestinal transplant. This material consisted of unstimulated CD4+ T cells sorted from spleen or lymph node cells, taken before intestinal transplant. The rearrangement uses TRBV10-1 and TRBJ1-1; D call uncertain. For the CDR3, the DNA is TGCGCCAGCAGTCAGGACTTGGACACTGAAGCTTTCTTT. Encoded protein: CASSQDLDTEAFF.